This TCR beta chain emerged from a study of blood T cell repertoires in COVID-19. Across the study: Some COVID-19 samples were acute and others convalescent; all came from the United States, Italy and Spain.

Assay used: immunoSEQ multiplex PCR; TCRdb lists only in-frame clones, some missing. The repertoire includes roughly 110,000 clones, over 60% of them detected once, and 4% to 5.5% sits in the top ten. Material: peripheral blood. This sequence was found in a man aged 65 to 79 with acute or convalescent COVID-19.

CDR3 nucleotide sequence: TGTGCCAGCAGTAATTTTGGGGAGAGCTATGGCTACACCTTC. As protein: CASSNFGESYGYTF. The chain recombines TRBV6-5 with TRBJ1-2; D not resolved. V lost 5 bases to trimming and J lost 4 bases, with 14 bases between them. In germline, CDR1 is MNHEY, CDR2 SVGAGI. The CDR3 has 14 amino acids.